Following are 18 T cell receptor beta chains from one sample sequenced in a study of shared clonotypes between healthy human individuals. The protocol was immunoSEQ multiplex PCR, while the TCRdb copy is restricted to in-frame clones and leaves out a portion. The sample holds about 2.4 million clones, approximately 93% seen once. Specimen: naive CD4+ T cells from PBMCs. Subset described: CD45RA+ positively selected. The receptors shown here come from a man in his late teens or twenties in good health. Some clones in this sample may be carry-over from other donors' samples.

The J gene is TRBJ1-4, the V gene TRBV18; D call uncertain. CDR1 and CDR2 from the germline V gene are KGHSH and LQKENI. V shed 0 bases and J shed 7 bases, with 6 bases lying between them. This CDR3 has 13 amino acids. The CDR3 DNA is TGTGCCAGCTCACCACCCGATGGTGAAAAACTGTTTTTT. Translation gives CASSPPDGEKLFF. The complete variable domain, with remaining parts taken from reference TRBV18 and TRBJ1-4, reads NAGVMQNPRHLVRRRGQEARLRCSPMKGHSHVYWYRQLPEEGLKFMVYLQKENIIDESGMPKERFSAEFPKEGPSILRIQQVVRGDSAAYFCASSPPDGEKLFFGSGTQLSVL.

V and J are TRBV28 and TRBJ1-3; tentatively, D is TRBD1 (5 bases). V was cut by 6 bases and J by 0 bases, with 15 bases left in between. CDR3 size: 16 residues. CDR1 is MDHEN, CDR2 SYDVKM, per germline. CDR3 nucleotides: TGTGCCAGCAGGGGCGACAGTTCCTTCTCTGGAAACACCATATATTTT. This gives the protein CASRGDSSFSGNTIYF.

CDR3 residues: CASSSRAGANVLTF. CDR3 bases: TGTGCCAGCAGTTCCAGAGCTGGGGCCAACGTCCTGACTTTC. The chain is built from TRBV27 and TRBJ2-6; unclear D gene. Germline loops: CDR1 MNHEY, CDR2 SMNVEV (reference sequence). This CDR3 is built from 14 residues. Trimming took 4 bases from V and 2 from J, leaving 6 bases between them.

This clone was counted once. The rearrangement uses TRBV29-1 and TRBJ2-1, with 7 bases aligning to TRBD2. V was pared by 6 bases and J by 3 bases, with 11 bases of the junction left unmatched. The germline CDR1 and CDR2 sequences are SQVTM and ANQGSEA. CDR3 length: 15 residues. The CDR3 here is CSVTLASGNYNEQFF. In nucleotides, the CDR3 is TGCAGCGTAACTCTAGCCAGCGGGAACTACAATGAGCAGTTCTTC.

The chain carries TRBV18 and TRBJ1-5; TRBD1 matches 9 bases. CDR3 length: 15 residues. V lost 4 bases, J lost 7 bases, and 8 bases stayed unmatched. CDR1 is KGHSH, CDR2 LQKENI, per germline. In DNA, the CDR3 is TGTGCCAGCTCACTACTGGGACAGGGAGACCAGCCCCAGCATTTT. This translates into CASSLLGQGDQPQHF.

The CDR3 loop is CASNVAGVTGGELFF. The DNA for the CDR3 is TGTGCCAGCAATGTAGCGGGAGTGACGGGCGGGGAGCTGTTTTTT. V and J are TRBV2 and TRBJ2-2, with TRBD2 identical over 9 bases. Germline V gives CDR1 SNHLY, CDR2 FYNNEI. CDR3 length: 15 amino acids. Trimming removed 7 bases from V and 7 bases from J; junction bases left unmatched: 10. Full variable domain (rest looked up from reference TRBV2 and TRBJ2-2): EPEVTQTPSHQVTQMGQEVILRCVPISNHLYFYWYRQILGQKVEFLVSFYNNEISEKSEIFDDQFSVERPDGSNFTLKIRSTKLEDSAMYFCASNVAGVTGGELFFGEGSRLTVL.

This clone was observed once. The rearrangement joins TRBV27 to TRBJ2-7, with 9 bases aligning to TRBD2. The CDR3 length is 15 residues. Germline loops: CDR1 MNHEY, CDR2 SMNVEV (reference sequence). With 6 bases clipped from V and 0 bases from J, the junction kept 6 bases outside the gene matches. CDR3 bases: TGTGCCAGCAGGTACGGGACTAGCAGCTCCTACGAGCAGTACTTC. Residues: CASRYGTSSSYEQYF.

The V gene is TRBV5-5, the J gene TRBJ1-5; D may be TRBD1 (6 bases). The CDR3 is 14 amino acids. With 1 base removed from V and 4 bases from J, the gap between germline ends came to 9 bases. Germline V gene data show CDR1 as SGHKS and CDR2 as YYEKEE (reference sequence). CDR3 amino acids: CASSLWGANQPQHF. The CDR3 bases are TGTGCCAGCAGCTTGTGGGGGGCTAATCAGCCCCAGCATTTT.

CDR3 amino acids: CASSEASGGDYGYTF. The CDR3 DNA reads TGTGCCAGCAGTGAAGCGTCAGGGGGGGACTATGGCTACACCTTC. The V and J genes are TRBV2 and TRBJ1-2, with 7 nucleotides matching TRBD1. In germline, CDR1 is SNHLY, CDR2 FYNNEI. The CDR3 length is 15 residues. V lost 0 bases and J lost 3; bases outside the gene matches: 4.

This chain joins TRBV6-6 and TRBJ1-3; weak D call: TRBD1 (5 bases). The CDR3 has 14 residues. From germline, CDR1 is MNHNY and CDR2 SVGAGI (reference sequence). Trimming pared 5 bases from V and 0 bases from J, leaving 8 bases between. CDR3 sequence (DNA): TGTGCCAGCAGTCCGGGGGTCTCTGGAAACACCATATATTTT. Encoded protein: CASSPGVSGNTIYF.

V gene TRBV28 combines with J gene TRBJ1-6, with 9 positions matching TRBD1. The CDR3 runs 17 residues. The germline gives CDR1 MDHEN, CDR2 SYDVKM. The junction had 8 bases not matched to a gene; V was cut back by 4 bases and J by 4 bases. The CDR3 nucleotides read TGTGCCAGCAGTTCTAAGAGGGACAGGGATTATAATTCACCCCTCCACTTT. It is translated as CASSSKRDRDYNSPLHF.

The CDR3, as DNA: TGTGCCAGCAGCAGGACAGGGGCCTACAATGAGCAGTTCTTC. Protein sequence: CASSRTGAYNEQFF. The V call is TRBV5-6, the J call TRBJ2-1, with 9 nucleotides matching TRBD1. J was trimmed by 2 bases and V by 4 bases; bases with no gene match: 1. Looked up from germline, CDR1 is SGHDT and CDR2 is YYEEEE. CDR3 length: 14 residues.

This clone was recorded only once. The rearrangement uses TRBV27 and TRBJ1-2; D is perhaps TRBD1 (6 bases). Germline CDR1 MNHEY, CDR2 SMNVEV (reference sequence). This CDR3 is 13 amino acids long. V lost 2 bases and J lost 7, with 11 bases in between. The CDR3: CASSLQGTGGYTF. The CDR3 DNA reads TGTGCCAGCAGTTTACAGGGGACCGGTGGCTACACCTTC.

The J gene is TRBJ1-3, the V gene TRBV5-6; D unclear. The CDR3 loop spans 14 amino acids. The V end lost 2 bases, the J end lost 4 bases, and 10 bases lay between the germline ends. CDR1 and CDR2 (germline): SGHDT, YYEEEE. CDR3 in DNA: TGTGCCAGCAGCTTTTCGACGCGGGGAAACACCATATATTTT. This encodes CASSFSTRGNTIYF.

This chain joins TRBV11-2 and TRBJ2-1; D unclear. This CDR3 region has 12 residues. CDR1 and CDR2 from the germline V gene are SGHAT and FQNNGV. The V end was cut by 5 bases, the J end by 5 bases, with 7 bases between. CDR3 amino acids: CASSAMHNEQFF. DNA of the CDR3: TGTGCCAGCAGCGCGATGCACAATGAGCAGTTCTTC.

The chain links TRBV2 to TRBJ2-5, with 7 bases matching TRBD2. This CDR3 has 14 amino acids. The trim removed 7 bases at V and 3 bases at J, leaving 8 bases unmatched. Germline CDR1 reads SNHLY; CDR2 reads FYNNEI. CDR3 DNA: TGTGCCAGCACCTGGTACGGGACTAAAGAGACCCAGTACTTC. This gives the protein CASTWYGTKETQYF.

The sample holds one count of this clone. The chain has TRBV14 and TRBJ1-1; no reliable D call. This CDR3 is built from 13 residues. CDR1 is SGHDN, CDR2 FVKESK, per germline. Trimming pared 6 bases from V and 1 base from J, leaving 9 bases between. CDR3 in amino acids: CASSSQENTEAFF. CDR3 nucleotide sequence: TGTGCCAGCAGTTCCCAGGAGAACACTGAAGCTTTCTTT.

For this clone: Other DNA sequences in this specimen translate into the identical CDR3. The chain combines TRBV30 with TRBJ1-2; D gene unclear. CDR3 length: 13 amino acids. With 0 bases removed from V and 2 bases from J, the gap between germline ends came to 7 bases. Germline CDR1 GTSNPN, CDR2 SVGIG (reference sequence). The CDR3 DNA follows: TGTGCCTGGAGTGTTCCCGAGAACTATGGCTACACCTTC. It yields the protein CAWSVPENYGYTF.